This entry concerns a single T cell receptor beta chain. These data are taken from a study of blood T cell repertoires in COVID-19. In the study overall: The origin of the acute and convalescent COVID-19 samples was the United States, Italy and Spain. The cDNA or gDNA used as material had been derived from T cells, B-cell-depleted T cells, or PBMCs.

The method was immunoSEQ multiplex PCR; TCRdb's version includes in-frame clones alone and lacks a portion of them. This table has under 150,000 clones, 70% to 90% appearing once. The CDR3 is made up of 14 amino acids. V shed 2 bases and J shed 3 bases, with 8 bases lying between them. The germline gives CDR1 MNHEY, CDR2 SVGAGI. This chain uses TRBV6-5 with TRBJ2-1; D ambiguous. The sample comprised peripheral blood. This receptor was identified in a woman in her sixties with COVID-19, enrolled during active disease. CDR3 DNA sequence: TGTGCCAGCAGTTACGACTTGGACTACAATGAGCAGTTCTTC. The encoded protein is CASSYDLDYNEQFF.